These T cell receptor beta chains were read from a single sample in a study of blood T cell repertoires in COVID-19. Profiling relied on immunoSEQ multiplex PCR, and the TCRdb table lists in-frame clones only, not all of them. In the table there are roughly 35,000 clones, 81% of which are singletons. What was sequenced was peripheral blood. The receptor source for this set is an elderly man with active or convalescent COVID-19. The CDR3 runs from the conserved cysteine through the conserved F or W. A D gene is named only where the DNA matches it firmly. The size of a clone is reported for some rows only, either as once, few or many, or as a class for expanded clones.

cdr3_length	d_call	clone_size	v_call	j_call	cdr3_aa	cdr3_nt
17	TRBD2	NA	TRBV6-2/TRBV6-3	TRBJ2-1	CASSPILAESPYNEQFF	TGTGCCAGCAGTCCAATACTAGCGGAGTCTCCGTACAATGAGCAGTTCTTC
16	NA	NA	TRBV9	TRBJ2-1	CASSVSGWTTYNEQFF	TGTGCCAGCAGCGTATCTGGTTGGACAACCTACAATGAGCAGTTCTTC
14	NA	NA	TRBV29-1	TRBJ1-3	CSVVGAGAGNTIYF	TGCAGCGTTGTAGGAGCCGGAGCTGGAAACACCATATATTTT
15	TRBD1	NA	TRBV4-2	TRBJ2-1	CASSQRTGPYNEQFF	TGTGCCAGCAGCCAACGGACAGGGCCCTACAATGAGCAGTTCTTC
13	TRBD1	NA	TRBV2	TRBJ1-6	CASSVYTGDVLHF	TGTGCCAGCAGTGTATACACAGGGGATGTCCTCCACTTT
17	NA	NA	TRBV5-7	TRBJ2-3	CASSRTSRAGEADTQYF	TGTGCCAGCAGCAGGACCTCGCGGGCCGGCGAGGCAGATACGCAGTATTTT
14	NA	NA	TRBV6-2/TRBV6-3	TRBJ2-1	CASSYPQEYNEQFF	TGTGCCAGCAGTTACCCCCAAGAGTACAATGAGCAGTTCTTC
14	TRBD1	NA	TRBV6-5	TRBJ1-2	CASSLTGVNYGYTF	TGTGCCAGCAGTTTAACAGGGGTGAACTATGGCTACACCTTC
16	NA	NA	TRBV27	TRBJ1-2	CASSLLLGGRPYGYTF	TGTGCCAGCAGTTTATTGTTGGGGGGGCGCCCGTATGGCTACACCTTC
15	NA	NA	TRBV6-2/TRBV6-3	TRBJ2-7	CASSYQGSGNYEQYF	TGTGCCAGCAGTTACCAGGGAAGTGGTAACTACGAGCAGTACTTC
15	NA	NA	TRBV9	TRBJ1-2	CASSVAVAGERGYTF	TGTGCCAGCAGCGTGGCGGTTGCGGGGGAACGGGGCTACACCTTC
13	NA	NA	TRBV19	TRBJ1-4	CASSTIRYEKLFF	TGTGCCAGTAGTACCATCCGGTATGAAAAACTGTTTTTT
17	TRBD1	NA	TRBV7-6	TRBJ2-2	CASSQRWTGRNTGELFF	TGTGCCAGCAGCCAAAGGTGGACAGGGCGCAACACCGGGGAGCTGTTTTTT
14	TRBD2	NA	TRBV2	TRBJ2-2	CASSGGMVTGELFF	TGTGCCAGCAGCGGGGGGATGGTCACCGGGGAGCTGTTTTTT
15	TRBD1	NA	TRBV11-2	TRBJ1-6	CASSQRDSYNSPLHF	TGTGCCAGCAGCCAACGGGACAGCTATAATTCACCCCTCCACTTT
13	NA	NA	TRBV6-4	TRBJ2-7	CASSVGRAYEQYF	TGTGCCAGCAGTGTGGGCCGTGCCTACGAGCAGTACTTC
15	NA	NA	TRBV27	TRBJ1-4	CASRVREATNEKLFF	TGTGCCAGCAGGGTAAGGGAGGCAACTAATGAAAAACTGTTTTTT
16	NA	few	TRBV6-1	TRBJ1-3	CASREPGHHSGNTIYF	TGTGCCAGCAGAGAACCGGGACACCACTCTGGAAACACCATATATTTT
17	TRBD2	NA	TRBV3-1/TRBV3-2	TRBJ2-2	CATSQERRGGRAGELFF	TGTGCCACCAGCCAAGAGAGGCGGGGGGGCCGGGCCGGGGAGCTGTTTTTT
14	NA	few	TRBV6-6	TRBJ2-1	CASEKAVSYNEQFF	TGTGCCAGCGAGAAGGCGGTATCCTACAATGAGCAGTTCTTC
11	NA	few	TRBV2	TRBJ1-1	CASKGDTEAFF	TGTGCCAGTAAGGGGGACACTGAAGCTTTCTTT
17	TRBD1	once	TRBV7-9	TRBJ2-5	CASSLGWDRGSGETQYF	TGTGCCAGCAGCTTAGGATGGGACAGGGGGTCAGGGGAGACCCAGTACTTC
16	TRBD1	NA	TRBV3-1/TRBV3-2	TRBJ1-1	CASSQAGTGGFTEAFF	TGTGCCAGCAGCCAGGCAGGGACAGGGGGATTCACTGAAGCTTTCTTT
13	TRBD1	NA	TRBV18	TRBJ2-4	CASSRDSSNIQYF	TGTGCCAGCTCCAGGGACAGCTCAAACATTCAGTACTTC
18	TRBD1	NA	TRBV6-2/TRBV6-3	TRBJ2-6	CASSRIGTGVSGANVLTF	TGTGCCAGCAGCCGAATCGGGACAGGAGTATCTGGGGCCAACGTCCTGACTTTC
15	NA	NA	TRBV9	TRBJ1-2	CASSVSPGTHIRYTF	TGTGCCAGCAGCGTTTCCCCCGGGACACACATTAGGTACACCTTC
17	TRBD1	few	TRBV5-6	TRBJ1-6	CASRDRGLGSYNSPLHF	TGTGCCAGCAGGGACAGGGGTTTGGGTTCCTATAATTCACCCCTCCACTTT
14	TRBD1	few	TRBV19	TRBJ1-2	CASSTLRGDYGYTF	TGTGCCAGTAGTACTCTCAGGGGGGACTATGGCTACACCTTC
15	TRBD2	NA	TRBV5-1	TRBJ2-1	CASSLELAGGNEQFF	TGCGCCAGCAGCTTGGAACTAGCGGGAGGCAATGAGCAGTTCTTC
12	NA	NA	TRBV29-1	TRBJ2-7	CSHTDSSYEQYF	TGCAGCCACACTGACAGTTCCTACGAGCAGTACTTC
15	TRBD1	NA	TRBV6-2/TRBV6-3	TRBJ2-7	CASSYGQGAIYEQYF	TGTGCCAGCAGTTACGGACAGGGCGCTATCTACGAGCAGTACTTC
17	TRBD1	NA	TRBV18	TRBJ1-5	CASSPGTGLYSNQPQHF	TGTGCCAGCTCACCCGGGACAGGTTTATATAGCAATCAGCCCCAGCATTTT
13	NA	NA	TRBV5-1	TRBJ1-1	CASSFRRGTEAFF	TGCGCCAGCAGCTTTCGGAGGGGTACTGAAGCTTTCTTT
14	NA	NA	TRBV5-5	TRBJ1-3	CASSQTGLGNTIYF	TGTGCCAGCAGCCAAACAGGGCTGGGAAACACCATATATTTT
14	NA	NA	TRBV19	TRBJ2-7	CASSIRGPQVKQYF	TGTGCCAGTAGTATAAGGGGCCCTCAGGTAAAGCAGTACTTC
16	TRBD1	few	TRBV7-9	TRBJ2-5	CASSQDRASQQETQYF	TGTGCCAGCAGCCAGGACAGGGCCTCACAACAAGAGACCCAGTACTTC
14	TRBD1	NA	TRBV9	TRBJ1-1	CASSIRPGGTEAFF	TGTGCCAGCAGCATCCGGCCAGGGGGGACTGAAGCTTTCTTT
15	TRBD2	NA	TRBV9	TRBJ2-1	CASSVAGGGYNEQFF	TGTGCCAGCAGCGTAGCGGGGGGGGGCTACAATGAGCAGTTCTTC
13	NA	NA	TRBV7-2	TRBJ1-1	CASSFRGLGEAFF	TGTGCCAGCAGCTTCAGGGGACTAGGTGAAGCTTTCTTT
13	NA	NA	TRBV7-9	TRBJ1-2	CASSQPRFYGYTF	TGTGCCAGCAGCCAACCGAGGTTCTATGGCTACACCTTC
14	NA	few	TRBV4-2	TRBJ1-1	CASSLHGSGTEAFF	TGTGCCAGCAGCCTCCACGGGTCTGGGACTGAAGCTTTCTTT
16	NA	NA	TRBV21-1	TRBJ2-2	CASSKDHSGNTGELFF	TGTGCCAGCAGCAAAGATCACTCAGGGAACACCGGGGAGCTGTTTTTT
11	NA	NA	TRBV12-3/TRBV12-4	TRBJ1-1	CASSRNWRAFF	TGTGCCAGCAGCCGCAATTGGAGAGCTTTCTTT
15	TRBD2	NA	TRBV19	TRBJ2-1	CASTDPSGRAGEQFF	TGTGCCAGTACCGATCCTAGCGGGAGGGCGGGTGAGCAGTTCTTC
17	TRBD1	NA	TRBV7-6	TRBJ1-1	CASSPRMGTGLFTEAFF	TGTGCCAGCAGCCCCCGGATGGGGACAGGGTTATTCACTGAAGCTTTCTTT
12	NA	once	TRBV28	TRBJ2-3	CATTRTPDTQYF	TGTGCCACAACTAGGACGCCAGATACGCAGTATTTT